This T cell receptor (beta chain) derives from a study of cytomegalovirus exposure and HLA in healthy donors. Overall study: There were 350 to 450 genotyped donors. Of these, 81% fell in the genetic ancestry cluster associated with self-reported Caucasian donors.

PCR amplification relied on 60 Vbeta primers (plus 13 Jbeta primers). The table came from immunoSEQ multiplex PCR; TCRdb's copy has only in-frame clones and leaves some out. Of approximately 160,000 clones in the sample, just over 70% were seen once. General study findings and limits: From TCR beta sequences, most subjects' HLA-A and HLA-B alleles were reportedly predicted accurately. An analysis that was carried out later associated approximately 17,000 TCR beta sequences with HLA alleles at 0.05 false discovery rate. Earlier analysis found most TCR beta V segments productive about 87% or about 30% of the time.

Losses at the gene ends were 4 bases for V and 6 bases for J; bases not matched to a gene: 7. Germline CDR1 reads SGHRS; CDR2 reads YFSETQ. The CDR3 loop spans 15 amino acids. The sample holds a few counts of this clone. Its antigen is unidentified. The chain uses TRBV5-1 and TRBJ2-1; 10 bases map to TRBD1. This clonotype was sampled from a man younger than 35 in good health and CMV-seropositive. The sequencing sample was made of PBMCs. This chain's CDR3 is CASSQGQGVVNEQFF. The CDR3, as DNA: TGCGCCAGCAGCCAAGGACAGGGGGTGGTCAATGAGCAGTTCTTC.